Listed below are T cell receptor beta chains from one sample, sequenced in a study of T cells in Graves' hyperthyroidism and ophthalmopathy. Via MiXCR, TCRdb re-called the multiplex PCR reads, giving one row per CDR3 protein. The sample has hundreds of thousands of distinct CDR3 sequences, roughly 16% seen once. The material sequenced was blood. These receptors all stem from a woman between 35 and 50 years old with Graves' ophthalmopathy. Each CDR3 is given with its conserved first and last residue. The D gene is left open where the match is weak. Size is omitted from some rows. Given values are once, few, many or a class for expanded clones.

clone size,V gene,J gene,D gene,CDR3 DNA,CDR3 protein
few,TRBV29-1,TRBJ1-1,.,TGCAGCGTCCCCACCTTAGACGGCACGTTGAGAGCTTTCTTT,CSVPTLDGTLRAFF
many,TRBV6-6,TRBJ1-1,.,TGTGCCAGCAGTTACGGCAGGGGGAACACTGAAGCTTTCTTT,CASSYGRGNTEAFF
.,TRBV10-2,TRBJ1-4,.,TGCGCCAGCAGTGCGGGAAGGGGTAATGAAAAACTGTTTTTT,CASSAGRGNEKLFF
.,TRBV9,TRBJ2-1,TRBD2,TGTGCCAGCAGCGTAGCTACTAGCGGGAGGGCGGGGGGTGAGCAGTTCTTC,CASSVATSGRAGGEQFF
many,TRBV11-2,TRBJ2-3,.,TGTGCCAGCAGCGATGGGGGGCAGCCAGATACGCAGTATTTT,CASSDGGQPDTQYF
many,TRBV3-1,TRBJ2-1,TRBD2,TGTGCCAGCAGCCAAGATCGGCTAGCGGGGGGCCGGAGTGAGCAGTTCTTC,CASSQDRLAGGRSEQFF
many,TRBV27,TRBJ2-7,.,TGTGCCAGCGGCCCATCAATGGGCTACGAGCAGTACTTC,CASGPSMGYEQYF
many,TRBV6-1,TRBJ2-7,.,TGTGCCAGCGGTCAGATATCGTCGACAGGCAATTACTACGAGCAGTACTTC,CASGQISSTGNYYEQYF
many,TRBV28,TRBJ2-3,.,TGTGCCAGCAAGCTTGCTTACTTCAACACAGATACGCAGTATTTT,CASKLAYFNTDTQYF
few,TRBV7-2,TRBJ2-5,.,TGTGCCAGCAGCCCCTATTACCAAGAGACCCAGTACTTC,CASSPYYQETQYF
.,TRBV7-9,TRBJ1-4,.,TGTGCCAGCAACCTGGGGGGGCCGGGTGAAAAACTGTTTTTT,CASNLGGPGEKLFF
many,TRBV2,TRBJ1-6,.,TGTGCCAGCAGGGCGACAGAGGCGGGTTTTTCACCCCTCCACTTT,CASRATEAGFSPLHF
.,TRBV2,TRBJ1-5,.,TGTGCCAGCAGTGAAGCGACAAGCAATCAGCCCCAGCATTTT,CASSEATSNQPQHF
many,TRBV3-1,TRBJ2-3,TRBD2,TGTGCCAGCAGCCGTATAGCGGGGGCCAACACAGATACGCAGTATTTT,CASSRIAGANTDTQYF
many,TRBV11-2,TRBJ2-1,TRBD2,TGTGCCAGCAGCCCGACCGCAGCGGGGGGGTTGACTGAGCAGTTCTTC,CASSPTAAGGLTEQFF
.,TRBV7-9,TRBJ1-1,.,TGTGCCAGCAGCTTAGGGGCCTTGGGGACGGGGACTGAAGCTTTCTTT,CASSLGALGTGTEAFF
few,TRBV20-1,TRBJ1-1,.,TGCAGTGCTCCCACACGACTAATTGGAACTGAAGCTTTCTTT,CSAPTRLIGTEAFF
few,TRBV6-1,TRBJ2-2,.,TGTGCCAGCAGTGAGTTAACTTACACCGGGGAGCTGTTTTTT,CASSELTYTGELFF
many,TRBV5-1,TRBJ2-1,TRBD2,TGCGCCAGCAGCCCGGTAGCGGGAGGGAATGAGCAGTTCTTC,CASSPVAGGNEQFF
few,TRBV20-1,TRBJ2-2,.,TGCAGTGCTAGAGCCGCAAGAACCACCGGGGAGCTGTTTTTT,CSARAARTTGELFF
.,TRBV29-1,TRBJ1-2,TRBD1,TGCAGCGTTGAATCCGGTGTTACAGGGGCCTATGGCTACACCTTC,CSVESGVTGAYGYTF
few,TRBV3-1,TRBJ2-2,.,TGTGCCAGCAGCGAGCGGGTAAACACCGGGGAGCTGTTTTTT,CASSERVNTGELFF
few,TRBV7-9,TRBJ1-3,TRBD1,TGTGCCAGCAGCTTAGTACAGGGGTCTGGAAACACCATATATTTT,CASSLVQGSGNTIYF
.,TRBV14,TRBJ2-7,TRBD1,TGTGCCAGCAGCCAATTGGGACAGAAGACCTACGAGCAGTACTTC,CASSQLGQKTYEQYF
many,TRBV3-1,TRBJ1-1,.,TGTGCCAGCAGCCAAGTAGGGCCCGGAGGGCGAGCTTTCTTT,CASSQVGPGGRAFF
many,TRBV20-1,TRBJ2-7,TRBD1,TGCAGTGCCCCGGGACAGGGGGACGCCTACGAGCAGTACTTC,CSAPGQGDAYEQYF
few,TRBV29-1,TRBJ1-1,TRBD1,TGCAGCGTTGGGGACAGGAAGAACACTGAAGCTTTCTTT,CSVGDRKNTEAFF
many,TRBV27,TRBJ2-1,TRBD2,TGTGCCAGCAGTCGACTAGCGGGGAAAGAGTACAATGAGCAGTTCTTC,CASSRLAGKEYNEQFF
many,TRBV20-1,TRBJ2-5,TRBD1,TGCAGTGCGGCGACAGGGACGGCCCAGTACTTC,CSAATGTAQYF
.,TRBV20-1,TRBJ2-1,.,TGCAGTGCTAGAGTAAGAGCGAGAGATTACAATGAGCAGTTCTTC,CSARVRARDYNEQFF
few,TRBV20-1,TRBJ1-1,TRBD1,TGCAGTGCTAAACGACCTAGGGGGCCGTACACTGAAGCTTTCTTT,CSAKRPRGPYTEAFF
many,TRBV10-1,TRBJ2-7,TRBD1,TGCGCCAGCAGTGATAAAGGACAGGACGAGCAGTACTTC,CASSDKGQDEQYF
few,TRBV7-8,TRBJ1-1,TRBD1,TGTGCCAGCAGCCGAAACCAGGGGGCTTGGGACACTGAAGCTTTCTTT,CASSRNQGAWDTEAFF
many,TRBV11-2,TRBJ2-3,.,TGTGCCAGCAGCATCCTCCTAGCAGAGTTTCGGACAGATACGCAGTATTTT,CASSILLAEFRTDTQYF
many,TRBV2,TRBJ1-5,TRBD1,TGTGCCAGCAAGAAACAGGGGGCCGTCAATCAGCCCCAGCATTTT,CASKKQGAVNQPQHF
.,TRBV13,TRBJ1-4,.,TGTGCCAGCAGCACCCGGAGCAGTGAAAAACTGTTTTTT,CASSTRSSEKLFF
few,TRBV29-1,TRBJ1-1,.,TGCAGCGGCGGACTTTGGGGGACTGAAGCTTTCTTT,CSGGLWGTEAFF
few,TRBV11-2,TRBJ2-5,TRBD2,TGTGCCAGCGGATCAAGCGGGGGGTTAGAGACCCAGTACTTC,CASGSSGGLETQYF
.,TRBV5-4,TRBJ2-2,.,TGTGCCAGCAGCTTGTACGGCCTCACCGGGGAGCTGTTTTTT,CASSLYGLTGELFF
.,TRBV7-3,TRBJ1-6,.,TGTGCCAGCACCACGGGGGGGCATTCACCCCTCCACTTT,CASTTGGHSPLHF
many,TRBV29-1,TRBJ2-7,TRBD2,TGCAGCGTTGAACTGCGGGCTAGCGGGATCACCTACGAGCAGTACTTC,CSVELRASGITYEQYF
many,TRBV6-1,TRBJ1-1,.,TGTGCCAGCGGCGTGGGACCATCGAACACTGAAGCTTTCTTT,CASGVGPSNTEAFF
.,TRBV9,TRBJ2-5,.,TGTGCCAGCAGCGTACGGGCCGGAGAGACCCAGTACTTC,CASSVRAGETQYF
many,TRBV18,TRBJ2-2,.,TGTGCCAGCTCACCACGTCCGGGCGGGGAGCTGTTTTTT,CASSPRPGGELFF
few,TRBV6-1,TRBJ2-1,TRBD2,TGTGCCAGCAGAACCATGCGGGGGGTACCCTCCAATGAGCAGTTCTTC,CASRTMRGVPSNEQFF
few,TRBV4-1,TRBJ1-1,.,TGCGCCAGCAGCCAATACCAGGTGAACACTGAAGCTTTCTTT,CASSQYQVNTEAFF
.,TRBV19,TRBJ1-1,TRBD1,TGTGCCAGTAGTATGAGCAGGGGGCTAGCTTTCTTT,CASSMSRGLAFF
many,TRBV28,TRBJ2-7,.,TGTGCCAGCACTACCACAGGGTTCAAGGGAAGCAAGGACTCCTACGAGCAGTACTTC,CASTTTGFKGSKDSYEQYF
.,TRBV3-1,TRBJ1-6,.,TGTGCCAGCAGCCAAGGCCGAACAGCTCCCCTCCACTTT,CASSQGRTAPLHF
many,TRBV24-1,TRBJ2-3,.,TGTGCCACCAGTGACAGCTACACAGATACGCAGTATTTT,CATSDSYTDTQYF
few,TRBV27,TRBJ2-3,TRBD1,TGTGCCAGCAGCTCCTCACCCGGACAGGGCCTCACAGATACGCAGTATTTT,CASSSSPGQGLTDTQYF
many,TRBV2,TRBJ2-7,.,TGTGCCAGCATCCCTTGGTTGCTAGGCTTAGACGAGCAGTACTTC,CASIPWLLGLDEQYF
few,TRBV9,TRBJ2-7,.,TGTGCCAGCAGCGTAGGAGGGGACACCCACGAGCAGTACTTC,CASSVGGDTHEQYF
many,TRBV11-2,TRBJ2-1,.,TGTGCCAGCAGCCCTCTGAGGGAGATGTACAATGAGCAGTTCTTC,CASSPLREMYNEQFF
few,TRBV20-1,TRBJ1-2,.,TGCAGTGTAGGAGAGGGCTATGGCTACACCTTC,CSVGEGYGYTF
many,TRBV11-3,TRBJ2-5,.,TGTGCCAGCAGCTTAACGTACCAAGAGACCCAGTACTTC,CASSLTYQETQYF
many,TRBV20-1,TRBJ1-1,TRBD1,TGCAGTGCTGGGACAGTCATGAACACTGAAGCTTTCTTT,CSAGTVMNTEAFF
.,TRBV5-1,TRBJ2-5,TRBD1,TGCGCCAGCAGCTCTCCGGGACAGGGGGTTGAGACCCAGTACTTC,CASSSPGQGVETQYF
.,TRBV7-2,TRBJ2-3,TRBD1,TGTGCCAGCAGCCTATGGACAGGGACAGATACGCAGTATTTT,CASSLWTGTDTQYF